Shown below are 32 T cell receptor beta chains from a single sample sequenced in a study of blood T cell repertoires in COVID-19. TCRdb's table, derived via immunoSEQ multiplex PCR, lists solely in-frame clones and lacks some. The sample holds tens of thousands of clones, about 86% seen once. The sample taken for sequencing was peripheral blood. The receptors shown here come from a human donor in a cohort sampled during active COVID-19.

The chain employs TRBV27 and TRBJ2-7; D unresolved. With 2 bases removed from V and 4 bases from J, the gap between germline ends came to 6 bases. This CDR3 is 12 amino acids long. Germline CDR1 is MNHEY and CDR2 is SMNVEV (reference sequence). CDR3 bases: TGTGCCAGCAGTTTAAACGGGTACGAGCAGTACTTC. Translating it yields CASSLNGYEQYF.

The chain couples TRBV5-1 to TRBJ2-7; weak D call: TRBD1 (6 bases). The germline V gene encodes CDR1 SGHRS and CDR2 YFSETQ. V lost 0 bases and J lost 4, with 17 bases in between. This CDR3 has 16 residues. CDR3 amino acids: CASSLVSGTPPYEQYF. CDR3 nucleotide sequence: TGCGCCAGCAGCTTGGTATCAGGGACACCACCTTACGAGCAGTACTTC.

The chain links TRBV18 to TRBJ1-1, with TRBD1 matching over 9 bases. The CDR3 is 15 residues long. Trimming at V came to 3 bases and at J to 6 bases, leaving 8 bases not matched to a gene. Germline CDR1 KGHSH, CDR2 LQKENI. The CDR3 loop is CASSPFGQGNAEAFF. The CDR3 DNA sequence: TGTGCCAGCTCACCCTTTGGACAGGGGAATGCTGAAGCTTTCTTT.

V is TRBV28 and J is TRBJ1-1; D possibly corresponds to TRBD1 (5 bases). The ends were cut back, 7 bases at V and 0 bases at J, with 15 bases in the middle. The CDR3 length is 15 residues. Germline V lookup: CDR1 MDHEN, CDR2 SYDVKM. This CDR3 reads CASNPRGAMNTEAFF. The CDR3 DNA follows: TGTGCCAGCAACCCCCGCGGGGCCATGAACACTGAAGCTTTCTTT.

The chain carries TRBV7-2 and TRBJ2-2, with D possibly TRBD2 on 6 matching bases. Between the trimmed V and J ends, which lost 4 bases and 3 bases, there was a span of 15 bases. Germline values: CDR1 SGHTA, CDR2 FQGNSA. This CDR3 comprises 16 residues. The CDR3 protein is CASSSNRGLYTGELFF. The DNA of the CDR3 is TGTGCCAGCAGCTCAAACCGGGGACTGTACACCGGGGAGCTGTTTTTT.

The J gene is TRBJ2-5, the V gene TRBV28, with D possibly TRBD2 on 6 matching bases. V was pared by 6 bases and J by 13 bases, with 15 bases between. Germline assignment: CDR1 MDHEN and CDR2 SYDVKM. This CDR3 has 11 amino acids. The CDR3 sequence is CASREGTSRYF. CDR3 DNA sequence: TGTGCCAGCAGGGAGGGGACTTCCAGGTACTTC.

This clone was recorded once. V gene TRBV9 combines with J gene TRBJ2-1; 7 bases map to TRBD2. Germline V gene data show CDR1 as SGDLS and CDR2 as YYNGEE. The CDR3 has 16 amino acids. With 0 bases clipped from V and 6 bases from J, the junction kept 9 bases outside the gene matches. The chain's CDR3 is CASSVDPTGRGNEQFF. The CDR3 DNA sequence: TGTGCCAGCAGCGTAGATCCCACGGGGAGGGGCAATGAGCAGTTCTTC. Together with reference TRBV9 and TRBJ2-1, the CDR3 gives the full variable domain: DSGVTQTPKHLITATGQRVTLRCSPRSGDLSVYWYQQSLDQGLQFLIQYYNGEERAKGNILERFSAQQFPDLHSELNLSSLELGDSALYFCASSVDPTGRGNEQFFGPGTRLTVL.

This chain connects TRBV23-1 to TRBJ2-7; TRBD2 is a possible D gene (6 bases). TRBV23-1 is an open reading frame, and its role is uncertain. The CDR3 covers 17 residues. Between the trimmed V and J ends, which lost 2 bases and 3 bases, there was a span of 20 bases. Here the CDR3 reads CASSQILAASPRYEQYF. CDR3 sequence (DNA): TGCGCCAGCAGTCAAATTTTAGCGGCCTCCCCCCGCTACGAGCAGTACTTC.

This chain links TRBV5-1 with TRBJ2-7; D may be TRBD1 (6 bases). The germline gives CDR1 SGHRS, CDR2 YFSETQ. V dropped 4 bases and J dropped 0 bases, with 14 bases sitting between them. The CDR3 totals 15 residues. CDR3 in DNA: TGCGCCAGCAGCCGACAGACAGGCCCCTCCTACGAGCAGTACTTC. This sequence encodes CASSRQTGPSYEQYF.

The genes are TRBV30 and TRBJ2-3, with 7 bases aligning to TRBD1. This CDR3 has 16 residues. V lost 4 bases and J lost 4; bases outside the gene matches: 14. Germline-derived CDR1 and CDR2 are GTSNPN and SVGIG (reference sequence). The CDR3 bases are TGTGCCTGGACGGGACAGTTCCTGGGTGGCGCAGATACGCAGTATTTT. Protein product: CAWTGQFLGGADTQYF.

This rearrangement joins TRBV15 to TRBJ1-2, with D maybe TRBD1 (5 bases). Trimming stripped 9 bases from V and 8 bases from J, with 16 bases between. Germline V gene sequence: CDR1 LNHNV, CDR2 YYDKDF (reference sequence). There are 12 residues in the CDR3. The CDR3 loop reads CATRGFSWGYTF. The CDR3 DNA sequence: TGTGCCACTCGGGGGTTTTCTTGGGGCTACACCTTC. Supplemented by reference TRBV15 and TRBJ1-2, the full variable domain reads DAMVIQNPRYQVTQFGKPVTLSCSQTLNHNVMYWYQQKSSQAPKLLFHYYDKDFNNEADTPDNFQSRRPNTSFCFLDIRSPGLGDTAMYLCATRGFSWGYTFGSGTRLTVV.

This rearrangement joins TRBV5-1 to TRBJ1-2; no firm D call. The ends were cut back, 1 base at V and 2 bases at J, with 9 bases in the middle. Germline V gives CDR1 SGHRS, CDR2 YFSETQ. The CDR3 spans 14 residues. CDR3: CASSLSAVNYGYTF. The CDR3 bases are TGCGCCAGCAGCTTGTCGGCGGTAAACTATGGCTACACCTTC.

CDR3 coding DNA: TGTGCCAGCAGCCGACAGACTGGAAACACCATATATTTT. Translated: CASSRQTGNTIYF. The V and J genes are TRBV28 and TRBJ1-3, with D perhaps matching TRBD1 (5 bases). CDR1 and CDR2 (germline): MDHEN, SYDVKM. The CDR3 totals 13 residues. Trimming pared 6 bases from V and 2 bases from J, leaving 8 bases between.

This chain joins TRBV15 and TRBJ1-2, with 8 bases identical to TRBD1. There are 15 residues in the CDR3. Germline assignment: CDR1 LNHNV and CDR2 YYDKDF (reference sequence). V lost 3 bases and J lost 3; bases outside the gene matches: 6. DNA for the CDR3: TGTGCCACCAGCAGGCTCGACAGGGGCGACTATGGCTACACCTTC. This codes for CATSRLDRGDYGYTF.

The chain links TRBV5-1 to TRBJ1-5; 10 nucleotides align to TRBD1. Germline V gene sequence: CDR1 SGHRS, CDR2 YFSETQ. This CDR3 has 17 residues. Trimming removed 3 bases from V and 5 bases from J; junction bases left unmatched: 11. In nucleotides, the CDR3 is TGCGCCAGCAGCTGGGGGACAGGGGCTGCCCCCGATCAGCCCCAGCATTTT. Amino acids: CASSWGTGAAPDQPQHF.

The V and J genes are TRBV19 and TRBJ2-1; D ambiguous. This CDR3 region has 13 residues. Trimming left V 4 bases short and J 4 bases short, with 8 bases between. The germline V gene has CDR1 LNHDA and CDR2 SQIVND (reference sequence). CDR3 coding DNA: TGTGCCAGTAGTACTCAAACATACAATGAGCAGTTCTTC. Residues: CASSTQTYNEQFF.

In DNA, the CDR3 is TGTGCCAGCAGCCTTGGACAGGGAATTGGCTACACCTTC. This encodes CASSLGQGIGYTF. V is TRBV14 and J is TRBJ1-2, with 8 bases aligning to TRBD1. The ends lost 4 bases at V and 7 bases at J; junction bases unmatched: 5. Germline V gene sequence: CDR1 SGHDN, CDR2 FVKESK. CDR3 size: 13 residues.

This chain joins TRBV7-2 and TRBJ1-2, with 7 nucleotides matching TRBD1. The V gene's germline CDR1 is SGHTA and CDR2 FQGNSA. Trimming cost V 5 bases and J 8 bases; bases outside gene matches: 14. The CDR3 runs 15 residues. CDR3 coding DNA: TGTGCCAGCAGCCGCCCGGGACAGATCTCTAGAGGCTACACCTTC. Translated, it gives CASSRPGQISRGYTF.

This CDR3 is CASSQDRGVPSTDTQYF. CDR3 DNA: TGCGCCAGCAGCCAAGATCGGGGGGTCCCTAGCACAGATACGCAGTATTTT. V is TRBV4-1 and J is TRBJ2-3; 7 nucleotides agree with TRBD2. This CDR3 spans 17 amino acids. V was clipped by 0 bases and J by 0 bases; unmatched bases: 6. CDR1 MGHRA and CDR2 YSYEKL come from the germline V gene.

The chain carries TRBV7-9 and TRBJ2-7, with D possibly matching TRBD2 (6 bases). CDR1 and CDR2 from the germline V gene are SEHNR and FQNEAQ (reference sequence). The CDR3 runs 14 residues. The V end was cut by 11 bases, the J end by 4 bases, with 21 bases between. Here the CDR3 reads CASQSGLRMYEQYF. The CDR3 DNA follows: TGTGCCTCTCAGTCGGGACTTCGTATGTACGAGCAGTACTTC.

The J gene is TRBJ2-1, the V gene TRBV3-1 (or the pseudogene TRBV3-2); possibly TRBD2 for D (6 bases). CDR1 and CDR2 from the germline V gene are LGHDT and YNNKEL (reference sequence). V lost 6 bases and J 9 bases, leaving 24 bases between the germline ends. The CDR3 runs to 16 residues. The CDR3 here is CASRGDSGLSAFEQFF. In DNA, the CDR3 is TGTGCCAGCAGAGGGGACTCAGGGCTCTCCGCTTTTGAGCAGTTCTTC.

The V and J genes are TRBV2 and TRBJ2-7; D not certain. Trimming stripped 10 bases from V and 3 bases from J, with 7 bases between. The CDR3 has 10 residues. CDR1 and CDR2 (germline): SNHLY, FYNNEI. CDR3 DNA sequence: TGTGCCACCTCGGTCTACGAGCAGTACTTC. As protein: CATSVYEQYF.

The chain links TRBV7-3 to TRBJ2-1, with a possible D match to TRBD1 (7 bases). Germline V gene lookup returns CDR1 SGHTA and CDR2 FQGTGA. The CDR3 loop spans 13 amino acids. Trimming left V 5 bases short and J 8 bases short, with 13 bases between. CDR3 residues: CASSPRGAHEQFF. In DNA form, the CDR3 reads TGTGCCAGCAGCCCCAGGGGGGCGCATGAGCAGTTCTTC.

The chain joins TRBV27 to TRBJ2-6, with 7 bases that match TRBD1. J lost 2 bases, V lost 3 bases, and 10 bases had no gene match. The length of the CDR3 is 18 residues. CDR1 and CDR2 (germline): MNHEY, SMNVEV (reference sequence). The CDR3 bases are TGTGCCAGCAGTTTGCCCGGGACAGCAACTCCTGGGGCCAACGTCCTGACTTTC. Translated, it gives CASSLPGTATPGANVLTF.

The chain employs TRBV28 and TRBJ2-7; TRBD1 matches 8 bases. The CDR3 contains 16 residues. The germline gives CDR1 MDHEN, CDR2 SYDVKM. Germline trimming cut 6 bases from V and 3 bases from J; bases unmatched to any gene: 13. The chain's CDR3 is CASRLRGATGVYEQYF. CDR3 bases: TGTGCCAGCAGACTCCGGGGCGCGACAGGGGTCTACGAGCAGTACTTC. Combining the CDR3 with reference TRBV28 and TRBJ2-7 gives the whole variable domain DVKVTQSSRYLVKRTGEKVFLECVQDMDHENMFWYRQDPGLGLRLIYFSYDVKMKEKGDIPEGYSVSREKKERFSLILESASTNQTSMYLCASRLRGATGVYEQYFGPGTRLTVT.

The chain links TRBV7-9 to TRBJ2-3; TRBD1 is a possible D gene (7 bases). Deletions cut 2 bases from V and 0 bases from J, with 15 bases between. Looked up from germline, CDR1 is SEHNR and CDR2 is FQNEAQ (reference sequence). The CDR3 has 17 amino acids. The CDR3 sequence: CASSLKSTGTSTDTQYF. CDR3 nucleotides: TGTGCCAGCAGCTTAAAATCGACAGGGACTAGCACAGATACGCAGTATTTT.

V is TRBV28 and J is TRBJ2-2, with D maybe TRBD2 (5 bases). The germline gives CDR1 MDHEN, CDR2 SYDVKM. V lost 4 bases and J lost 9, with 9 bases in between. CDR3 length equals 12 residues. The CDR3 nucleotides are TGTGCCAGCAGTTCCAGGAGGCGGGAGCTGTTTTTT. It translates to CASSSRRRELFF.

V gene TRBV10-3 combines with J gene TRBJ2-3; TRBD2 agrees at 10 bases. CDR1 and CDR2 (germline): ENHRY, SYGVKD. CDR3 length: 17 amino acids. The J segment lost 2 bases and the V segment lost 5 bases, leaving 10 bases of the junction unmatched. The CDR3 sequence is CAISPSGTSASTDTQYF. In DNA form, the CDR3 reads TGTGCCATCAGTCCTTCCGGGACTAGCGCTTCCACAGATACGCAGTATTTT.

V gene TRBV27 combines with J gene TRBJ2-1, with 10 bases that match TRBD2. The CDR3 extends over 15 amino acids. Germline V gives CDR1 MNHEY, CDR2 SMNVEV (reference sequence). Trimming took 5 bases from V and 7 from J; bases not matched to a gene: 8. CDR3 nucleotides: TGTGCCAGCAGTCCGCGAGCGGGAGGGCCAAATGAGCAGTTCTTC. This translates into CASSPRAGGPNEQFF.

The chain employs TRBV3-1 (or the pseudogene TRBV3-2) and TRBJ2-4, with D possibly matching TRBD1 (6 bases). The CDR3 loop spans 20 amino acids. Germline CDR1 reads LGHDT; CDR2 reads YNNKEL (reference sequence). V gave up 0 bases and J gave up 0 bases, with 21 bases separating them. The CDR3 DNA reads TGTGCCAGCAGCCAAGATACCTGGCAGGGGCCCCCACTAGCCAAAAACATTCAGTACTTC. Translated: CASSQDTWQGPPLAKNIQYF.

The genes are TRBV5-1 and TRBJ2-1; no clear D. This CDR3 has 16 amino acids. Per the germline V gene, CDR1 is SGHRS and CDR2 is YFSETQ. The V gene lost 4 bases and the J gene lost 3 bases, with 17 bases spanning the gap. The chain's CDR3 is CASSTQSRVVYNEQFF. CDR3 coding DNA: TGCGCCAGCAGCACCCAGTCTAGAGTAGTCTACAATGAGCAGTTCTTC.

The chain has TRBV5-5 and TRBJ1-6, with 9 nucleotides matching TRBD1. Germline V CDR1 and CDR2: SGHKS, YYEKEE (reference sequence). V lost 3 bases and J lost 11; bases outside the gene matches: 9. The CDR3 sequence is 15 residues long. CDR3 loop: CASSWGQGQGPPLHF. The CDR3 DNA reads TGTGCCAGCAGCTGGGGACAGGGTCAGGGGCCACCCCTCCACTTT.